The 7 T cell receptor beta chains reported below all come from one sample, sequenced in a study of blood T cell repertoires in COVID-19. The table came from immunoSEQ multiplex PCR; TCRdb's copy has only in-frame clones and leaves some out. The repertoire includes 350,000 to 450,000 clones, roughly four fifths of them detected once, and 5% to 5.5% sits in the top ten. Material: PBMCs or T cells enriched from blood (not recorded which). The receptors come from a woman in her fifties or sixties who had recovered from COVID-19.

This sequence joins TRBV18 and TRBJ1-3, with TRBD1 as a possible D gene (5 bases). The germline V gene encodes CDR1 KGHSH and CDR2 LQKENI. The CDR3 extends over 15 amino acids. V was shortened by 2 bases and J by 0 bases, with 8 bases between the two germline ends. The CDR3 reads CASSPGASSGNTIYF. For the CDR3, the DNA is TGTGCCAGCTCACCAGGGGCCAGCTCTGGAAACACCATATATTTT. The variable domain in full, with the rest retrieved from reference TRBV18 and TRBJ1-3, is NAGVMQNPRHLVRRRGQEARLRCSPMKGHSHVYWYRQLPEEGLKFMVYLQKENIIDESGMPKERFSAEFPKEGPSILRIQQVVRGDSAAYFCASSPGASSGNTIYFGEGSWLTVV.

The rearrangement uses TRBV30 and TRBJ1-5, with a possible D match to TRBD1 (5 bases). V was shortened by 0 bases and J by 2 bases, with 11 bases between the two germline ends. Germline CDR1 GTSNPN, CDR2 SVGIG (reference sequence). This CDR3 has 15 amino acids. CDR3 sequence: CAWSVRQGGNQPQHF. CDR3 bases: TGTGCCTGGAGTGTACGTCAGGGCGGCAATCAGCCCCAGCATTTT.

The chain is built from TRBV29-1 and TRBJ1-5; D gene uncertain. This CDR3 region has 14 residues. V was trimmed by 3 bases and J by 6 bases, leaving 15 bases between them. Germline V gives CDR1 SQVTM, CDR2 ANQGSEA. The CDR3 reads CSVEVGGRGQPQHF. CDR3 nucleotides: TGCAGCGTTGAGGTTGGCGGGCGCGGTCAGCCCCAGCATTTT.

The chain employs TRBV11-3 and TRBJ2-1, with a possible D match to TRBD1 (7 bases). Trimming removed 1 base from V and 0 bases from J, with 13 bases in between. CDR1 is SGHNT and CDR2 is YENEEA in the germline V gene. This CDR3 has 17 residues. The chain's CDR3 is CASSLAGGQISYNEQFF. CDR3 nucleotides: TGTGCCAGCAGCTTAGCCGGGGGACAGATCTCCTACAATGAGCAGTTCTTC.

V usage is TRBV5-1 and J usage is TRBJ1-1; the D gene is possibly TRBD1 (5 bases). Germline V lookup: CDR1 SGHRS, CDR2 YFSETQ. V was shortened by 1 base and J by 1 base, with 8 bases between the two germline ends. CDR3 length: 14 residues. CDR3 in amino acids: CASSLWTQNTEAFF. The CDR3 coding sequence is TGCGCCAGCAGCTTGTGGACACAGAACACTGAAGCTTTCTTT.

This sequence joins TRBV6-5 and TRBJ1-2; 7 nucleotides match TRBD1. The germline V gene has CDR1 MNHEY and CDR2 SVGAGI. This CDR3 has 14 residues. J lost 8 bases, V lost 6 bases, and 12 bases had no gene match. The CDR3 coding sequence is TGTGCCAGCAGCCGGGACAGCGGAATTTGGGGCTACACCTTC. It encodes CASSRDSGIWGYTF.

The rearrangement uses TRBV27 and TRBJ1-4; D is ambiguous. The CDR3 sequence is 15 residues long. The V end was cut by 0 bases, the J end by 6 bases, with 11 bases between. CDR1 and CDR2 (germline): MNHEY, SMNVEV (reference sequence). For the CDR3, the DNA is TGTGCCAGCAGTTTATCAGGAGGTTTGGATGAAAAACTGTTTTTT. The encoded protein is CASSLSGGLDEKLFF.